This T cell receptor beta chain stems from a study of cytomegalovirus exposure and HLA in healthy donors. Regarding the study as a whole: It was confirmed in vitro that three of the CMV-associated chains were specific for CMV antigens.

PCR used 60 Vbeta primers and 13 Jbeta primers. Method: immunoSEQ multiplex PCR; TCRdb's copy keeps in-frame clones and lacks some. The table lists approximately 180,000 clones, around 84% of them singletons, with less than 2% in the top ten. Turning to this clone: The target antigen is unknown.

V was pared by 6 bases and J by 0 bases, with 1 base of the junction left unmatched. Germline V lookup: CDR1 MNHEY, CDR2 SVGAGI. The CDR3 sequence is 14 residues long. This chain joins TRBV6-5 and TRBJ2-1; TRBD2 aligns across 8 bases. Specimen: PBMCs. The receptor was derived from a woman younger than 30 in good health and CMV-seronegative. The CDR3: CASSSGSSYNEQFF. In nucleotides, the CDR3 is TGTGCCAGCAGCAGCGGGAGCTCCTACAATGAGCAGTTCTTC.